The subject of this entry is one TCR beta chain. What it recognizes is unknown. The CDR3 is 15 amino acids. Germline-derived CDR1 and CDR2 are SGDLS and YYNGEE. V was trimmed by 5 bases and J by 0 bases, leaving 12 bases between them. The data originate from a study of Ad26.COV2.S vaccination and SARS-CoV-2 variants. Background on the study: Within the COV1001 Ad26.COV2.S trial arm, the donor was enrolled. Once or twice, 56 days apart, Ad26.COV2.S was delivered intramuscularly.

Treatment specified: some 20 received Ad26.COV2.S at low or high dose, single or two shots; 5 received placebo; per-sample allocation not given. Sample collection was performed on day 63 after the first vaccine or placebo injection. Findings and limits, study-wide: Relative to placebo recipients, vaccine recipients exhibited elevated spike-specific TCR breadth. It was found that vaccine and placebo recipients had similar non-spike TCR breadth.

The data were produced by immunoSEQ multiplex PCR, yet TCRdb's version contains in-frame clones alone and is incomplete. Of approximately 360,000 clones in the sample, around four fifths are singletons; the top ten hold approximately 7.8%. The receptor was derived from a person aged 18-65 years who received the Ad26.COV2.S COVID-19 vaccine or a placebo. The source was peripheral blood, collected in a trial of Ad26.COV2.S vaccine versus placebo. The chain couples TRBV9 to TRBJ2-1; a weak D match, TRBD2 (7 bases). DNA for the CDR3: TGTGCCAGCAGTTTGGGGGGGCCCTCCTACAATGAGCAGTTCTTC. Amino acids: CASSLGGPSYNEQFF.